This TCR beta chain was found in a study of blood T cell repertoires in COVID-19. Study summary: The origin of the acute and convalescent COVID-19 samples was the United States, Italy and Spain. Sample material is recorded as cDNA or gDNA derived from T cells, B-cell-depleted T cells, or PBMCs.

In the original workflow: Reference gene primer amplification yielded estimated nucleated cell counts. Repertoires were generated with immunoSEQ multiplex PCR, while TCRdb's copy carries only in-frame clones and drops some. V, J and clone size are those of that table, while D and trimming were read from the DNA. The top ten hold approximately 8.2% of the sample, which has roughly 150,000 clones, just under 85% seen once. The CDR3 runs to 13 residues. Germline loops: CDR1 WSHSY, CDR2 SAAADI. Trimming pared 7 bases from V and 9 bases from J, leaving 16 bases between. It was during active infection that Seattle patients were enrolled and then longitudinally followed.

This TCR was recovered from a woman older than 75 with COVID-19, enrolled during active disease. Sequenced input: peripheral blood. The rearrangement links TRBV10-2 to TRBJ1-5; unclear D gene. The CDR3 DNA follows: TGCGCCAGCACCGCCCAGGATTTGTGGCCCCAGCATTTT. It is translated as CASTAQDLWPQHF.